Listed here are 19 T cell receptor beta chains from one sample, sequenced in a study of blood T cell repertoires in COVID-19. The protocol was immunoSEQ multiplex PCR, while the TCRdb copy is restricted to in-frame clones and leaves out a portion. The sample contains over 50,000 clones, roughly 80% of which appear only once. The sequencing input was peripheral blood. All receptors derive from a man of 80 years or more with active or convalescent COVID-19.

V and J are TRBV4-3 and TRBJ2-5; TRBD1 matches at 7 bases. V trimming: 1 base; J trimming: 5 bases; junction bases outside the gene matches: 10. Germline-derived CDR1 and CDR2 are LGHNA and YSLEER. CDR3 size: 16 residues. The CDR3 nucleotides are TGCGCCAGCAGCCAAGGAGGAAACAGGGGAGCGGAGACCCAGTACTTC. This codes for CASSQGGNRGAETQYF.

This clone was seen more than once but under ten times. The chain carries TRBV10-1 and TRBJ2-7; no clear D. This CDR3 comprises 11 residues. V lost 3 bases and J 4 bases, leaving 4 bases between the germline ends. CDR1 WNHNN and CDR2 SYGVQD come from the germline V gene (reference sequence). CDR3 coding DNA: TGCGCCAGCAGTGATCGTTACGAGCAGTACTTC. This encodes CASSDRYEQYF.

The genes are TRBV18 and TRBJ1-4, with 8 bases lining up with TRBD1. The length of the CDR3 is 15 residues. CDR1 and CDR2 from the germline V gene are KGHSH and LQKENI. V trimming: 3 bases; J trimming: 8 bases; junction bases outside the gene matches: 8. CDR3 amino acids: CASSPQGARGEKLFF. The CDR3 region has the DNA TGTGCCAGCTCACCCCAGGGGGCGAGAGGGGAAAAACTGTTTTTT.

The rearrangement joins TRBV5-6 to TRBJ1-2, with 8 positions matching TRBD1. The CDR3 is made up of 13 amino acids. Trimming took 4 bases from V and 10 from J; bases not matched to a gene: 9. Germline V gene data show CDR1 as SGHDT and CDR2 as YYEEEE. The DNA for the CDR3 is TGTGCCAGCAGCCTAGACAGGGGACAAGCCTACACCTTC. Its translation is CASSLDRGQAYTF.

This chain uses TRBV5-1 with TRBJ1-2, with D perhaps matching TRBD1 (5 bases). The V and J ends lost 0 bases and 2 bases respectively, with 8 bases between them. The CDR3 is made up of 14 amino acids. CDR1 SGHRS and CDR2 YFSETQ come from the germline V gene. CDR3 sequence (DNA): TGCGCCAGCAGCTTGGCAGGGATAAACTATGGCTACACCTTC. Its protein is CASSLAGINYGYTF.

J is TRBJ1-2 and V is TRBV6-5; 7 bases are shared with TRBD1. The length of the CDR3 is 12 residues. With V trimmed by 6 bases and J by 10 bases, 8 bases remained unmatched. Germline lookup yields CDR1 MNHEY and CDR2 SVGAGI. The CDR3 spells CASRLDRSDYTF. The CDR3 DNA follows: TGTGCCAGCAGATTGGACAGGTCTGACTACACCTTC.

The V gene is TRBV18, the J gene TRBJ1-1, with D possibly TRBD1 on 5 matching bases. The length of the CDR3 is 15 residues. V gave up 6 bases and J gave up 0 bases, with 14 bases separating them. Per germline, CDR1 KGHSH and CDR2 LQKENI. The CDR3: CASSSVGGVNTEAFF. In DNA form, the CDR3 reads TGTGCCAGCTCGTCCGTCGGGGGTGTGAACACTGAAGCTTTCTTT.

The J gene is TRBJ2-5, the V gene TRBV5-5; a weak D match, TRBD2 (5 bases). Germline V lookup: CDR1 SGHKS, CDR2 YYEKEE (reference sequence). The CDR3 spans 13 residues. The germline V and J ends were trimmed by 0 bases and 5 bases, with 8 bases remaining between them. The chain's CDR3 is CASSLAQRETQYF. CDR3 bases: TGTGCCAGCAGCTTGGCACAGCGGGAGACCCAGTACTTC.

The table lists this clone with a count of one. The CDR3 bases are TGTGCCAGCAGCGAGAGCCGACTAGCCTACGAGCAGTACTTC. The encoded protein is CASSESRLAYEQYF. This sequence joins TRBV7-3 and TRBJ2-7; a weak D match, TRBD2 (6 bases). The CDR3 contains 14 residues. V lost 5 bases to trimming and J lost 2 bases, with 13 bases between them. Germline CDR1 SGHTA, CDR2 FQGTGA.

The chain recombines TRBV12-3 or TRBV12-4 with TRBJ1-3; D gene uncertain. With 1 base removed from V and 8 bases from J, the gap between germline ends came to 6 bases. The length of the CDR3 is 12 residues. CDR3 bases: TGTGCCAGCAGTTTAGGGTGGCACACCATATATTTT. Residues: CASSLGWHTIYF.

This chain links TRBV11-3 with TRBJ1-1, with D perhaps TRBD1 (6 bases). The V gene lost 1 base and the J gene lost 6 bases, with 9 bases spanning the gap. The CDR3 covers 13 residues. The germline CDR1 and CDR2 sequences are SGHNT and YENEEA. CDR3 amino acids: CASSLGGGSEAFF. CDR3 bases: TGTGCCAGCAGCTTAGGTGGGGGCTCTGAAGCTTTCTTT.

This chain links TRBV5-3 with TRBJ1-4; no clear D gene. TRBV5-3 is classed as an ORF, of uncertain function. The germline V and J ends were trimmed by 2 bases and 8 bases, with 4 bases remaining between them. This CDR3 has 11 amino acids. CDR3 residues: CARSFREKLFF. CDR3 bases: TGTGCCAGAAGCTTCAGGGAAAAACTGTTTTTT.

The chain has TRBV4-2 and TRBJ1-2; D unclear. The germline V and J ends were trimmed by 0 bases and 4 bases, with 9 bases remaining between them. Germline values: CDR1 LGHNA, CDR2 YNFKEQ. The CDR3 loop spans 14 amino acids. The CDR3 loop reads CASSQDTGSYGYTF. The CDR3 coding sequence is TGTGCCAGCAGCCAAGATACGGGGTCCTATGGCTACACCTTC.

This clone was observed a few times. This chain uses TRBV5-6 with TRBJ2-3; the match to TRBD2 covers 9 bases. In germline, CDR1 is SGHDT, CDR2 YYEEEE. The V gene end was trimmed by 6 bases and the J gene end by 0 bases; junction bases not matched to a gene: 11. The CDR3 loop spans 17 amino acids. CDR3 residues: CASTNPLAGSSTDTQYF. The CDR3 DNA is TGTGCCAGCACCAACCCGCTAGCGGGGAGTAGCACAGATACGCAGTATTTT.

The chain recombines TRBV6-5 with TRBJ2-5, with 7 positions matching TRBD2. V lost 2 bases and J lost 4; bases outside the gene matches: 4. Germline values: CDR1 MNHEY, CDR2 SVGAGI. This CDR3 is built from 14 residues. The DNA of the CDR3 is TGTGCCAGCAGTTACGCAGGGAGGGGAGAGACCCAGTACTTC. It is translated as CASSYAGRGETQYF.

The V gene is TRBV10-1, the J gene TRBJ2-7; 9 bases line up with TRBD1. Per the germline V gene, CDR1 is WNHNN and CDR2 is SYGVQD (reference sequence). CDR3 size: 15 residues. The V and J ends lost 5 bases and 5 bases, in that order; junction bases with no gene match: 10. DNA of the CDR3: TGCGCCAGCAGTACAGTCCACAGGGGGCCACACGAGCAGTACTTC. Amino acids: CASSTVHRGPHEQYF.

The chain uses TRBV7-3 and TRBJ2-2, with 7 nucleotides matching TRBD1. This CDR3 contains 14 residues. CDR1 is SGHTA and CDR2 is FQGTGA in the germline V gene. V gave up 7 bases and J gave up 0 bases; unmatched junction bases: 2. The CDR3 sequence: CASTDRANTGELFF. The CDR3 DNA reads TGTGCCAGCACCGACAGGGCGAACACCGGGGAGCTGTTTTTT.

The J gene is TRBJ1-6, the V gene TRBV27; D may be TRBD1 (6 bases). Deletions cut 6 bases from V and 4 bases from J, with 13 bases between. Germline CDR1 is MNHEY and CDR2 is SMNVEV (reference sequence). This CDR3 is 15 amino acids long. CDR3: CASRYLGQYNSPLHF. The CDR3 region has the DNA TGTGCCAGCAGATATTTGGGACAATATAATTCACCCCTCCACTTT.

This clone has more than one count but fewer than ten. The chain employs TRBV30 and TRBJ1-5, with TRBD1 as a possible D gene (6 bases). Looked up from germline, CDR1 is GTSNPN and CDR2 is SVGIG (reference sequence). The V and J ends lost 2 bases and 7 bases respectively, with 15 bases between them. This CDR3 has 14 amino acids. The chain's CDR3 is CAWSTRQRGQPQHF. The CDR3 nucleotides are TGTGCCTGGAGTACGCGACAGAGGGGGCAGCCCCAGCATTTT.